The clone carrying this T cell receptor (beta chain) was counted once. These data originate in a study of blood T cell repertoires in COVID-19. Turning to the study itself: Acute and convalescent COVID-19 specimens originated in the United States, Italy and Spain. Sample material is recorded as cDNA or gDNA derived from T cells, B-cell-depleted T cells, or PBMCs.

Authors' analysis steps: Amplified reference gene primers provided the basis for estimating nucleated cell counts. The method was immunoSEQ multiplex PCR; TCRdb's version includes in-frame clones alone and lacks a portion of them. The V and J calls and clone size were taken over from that table, and D and trimming were inferred from the DNA. The repertoire holds 150,000 or so clones, with 70% to 85% as singletons. Trimming removed 0 bases at V and 2 bases at J, with 7 bases between. Germline loops: CDR1 SGHRS, CDR2 YFSETQ. This CDR3 comprises 14 residues. The sequence derives from a man aged 60-69 years who had recovered from COVID-19. The chain employs TRBV5-1 and TRBJ2-3; D may be TRBD1 (6 bases). Sequencing used peripheral blood. In DNA, the CDR3 is TGCGCCAGCAGCTTGGACAGGGACACAGATACGCAGTATTTT. Translating gives CASSLDRDTDTQYF.